Presented here are 12 T cell receptor beta chains from one specimen sequenced in a study of T-cell memory formation after mild COVID-19. TCRdb fed the 5' RACE reads into MiXCR, producing one record per CDR3 protein. The sample yields approximately 500,000 distinct CDR3 sequences, approximately 23% seen once. The sequenced material came from PBMCs or a T cell subset sorted from them (not recorded which). These receptors originate from an adult woman who had mild COVID-19 (a few samples of this study predate the infection). Cell type and time point are not known.

V and J are TRBV9 and TRBJ1-5; D remains ambiguous. The CDR3 consists of 14 residues. The ends were cut back, 0 bases at V and 4 bases at J, with 8 bases in the middle. The germline CDR1 and CDR2 sequences are SGDLS and YYNGEE. The CDR3, as DNA: TGTGCCAGCAGCGTAGGCGGGAGGAATCAGCCCCAGCATTTT. Protein product: CASSVGGRNQPQHF.

This clonotype was counted only a few times. The J gene is TRBJ1-2, the V gene TRBV12-3 or TRBV12-4; D is perhaps TRBD1 (6 bases). Between the trimmed V and J ends, which lost 3 bases and 1 base, there was a span of 12 bases. The CDR3 contains 15 residues. In nucleotides, the CDR3 is TGTGCCAGCAGTTTTCCCGCACAGGGTAACTATGGCTACACCTTC. This translates into CASSFPAQGNYGYTF.

In regard to this clonotype: The CDR3 ends on some other residue instead of the conserved phenylalanine or tryptophan, so this is likely a read error. This chain joins TRBV2 and TRBJ2-6, with no clear D. V lost 2 bases and J 0 bases, leaving 11 bases between the germline ends. The CDR3 is 17 residues long. CDR1 SNHLY and CDR2 FYNNEI come from the germline V gene. The CDR3 reads CASSELGTSSGANVLTL. The CDR3 bases are TGTGCCAGCAGTGAACTTGGCACCAGCTCTGGGGCCAACGTCCTGACTTTA.

CDR3 sequence reads: CASSAAGTSGETQYF. The CDR3 region has the DNA TGTGCCAGCAGTGCAGCCGGGACCTCCGGGGAGACCCAGTACTTC. The chain is built from TRBV2 and TRBJ2-5; D is perhaps TRBD1 or TRBD2 (5 bases each). Germline CDR1 reads SNHLY; CDR2 reads FYNNEI. Trimming removed 4 bases from V and 5 bases from J, with 17 bases in between. CDR3 length equals 15 residues.

The rearrangement joins TRBV27 to TRBJ2-3; maybe TRBD2 (5 bases). The length of the CDR3 is 15 residues. In germline, CDR1 is MNHEY, CDR2 SMNVEV (reference sequence). Trimming took off 5 bases at V and 0 bases at J, with 12 bases between the two ends. The CDR3 spells CASSPLSGSTDTQYF. The CDR3 region has the DNA TGTGCCAGCAGTCCTCTAAGCGGAAGCACAGATACGCAGTATTTT.

This clonotype appeared a few times. CDR3 DNA: TGTGCCAGCAGCCCAGCGGGAGAATCAGATACGCAGTATTTT. Protein sequence: CASSPAGESDTQYF. The rearrangement links TRBV6-5 to TRBJ2-3; 8 bases line up with TRBD2. This CDR3 comprises 14 residues. Germline V gives CDR1 MNHEY, CDR2 SVGAGI. V lost 6 bases and J lost 4; bases outside the gene matches: 6.

The sample holds a few counts of this clonotype. The chain employs TRBV7-2 and TRBJ1-6, with no clear D. V lost 1 base and J 5 bases, leaving 9 bases between the germline ends. Germline-derived CDR1 and CDR2 are SGHTA and FQGNSA. This CDR3 spans 15 amino acids. The CDR3 bases are TGTGCCAGCAGCTTAGTCGAGGGCCATAATTCACCCCTCCACTTT. Protein sequence: CASSLVEGHNSPLHF.

This clonotype turned up a few times. J is TRBJ1-2 and V is TRBV30, with D possibly being TRBD1 (6 bases). The CDR3 is 14 amino acids. The ends were cut back, 3 bases at V and 3 bases at J, with 14 bases in the middle. The V gene's germline CDR1 is GTSNPN and CDR2 SVGIG (reference sequence). The CDR3 reads CAWRTTGSHYGYTF. Here the CDR3 DNA reads TGTGCCTGGAGGACGACAGGTTCCCACTATGGCTACACCTTC.

This clonotype was seen more than once but under ten times. The rearrangement joins TRBV5-1 to TRBJ1-1; possibly TRBD1 for D (6 bases). The germline V gene encodes CDR1 SGHRS and CDR2 YFSETQ. V shed 0 bases and J shed 4 bases, with 16 bases lying between them. The length of the CDR3 is 16 residues. CDR3 loop: CASSLEAGVLSTEAFF. The CDR3 DNA reads TGCGCCAGCAGCTTGGAGGCAGGGGTTTTGAGCACTGAAGCTTTCTTT.

This clonotype has just a few counts. The chain couples TRBV3-1 to TRBJ1-1; the D is unclear. The germline CDR1 and CDR2 sequences are LGHDT and YNNKEL (reference sequence). Trimming took 0 bases from V and 4 from J, leaving 9 bases between them. The CDR3 loop spans 14 amino acids. The CDR3 DNA is TGTGCCAGCAGCCAAGATTGGGGAACCACTGAAGCTTTCTTT. This encodes CASSQDWGTTEAFF.

The rearrangement joins TRBV5-1 to TRBJ2-1; D is perhaps TRBD2 (5 bases). Germline lookup yields CDR1 SGHRS and CDR2 YFSETQ. The germline V and J ends were trimmed by 6 bases and 2 bases, with 12 bases remaining between them. This CDR3 has 14 amino acids. The CDR3: CASTLDGTYNEQFF. The CDR3 DNA follows: TGCGCCAGCACCCTTGACGGGACCTACAATGAGCAGTTCTTC.

The rearrangement joins TRBV12-2 to TRBJ1-2. TRBV12-2 is a pseudogene. This CDR3 has 17 residues. CDR3 sequence: CASRLISGRASNYGYTF. The CDR3, as DNA: TGTGCAAGTCGCTTAATCTCCGGCAGGGCCTCTAACTATGGCTACACCTTC.